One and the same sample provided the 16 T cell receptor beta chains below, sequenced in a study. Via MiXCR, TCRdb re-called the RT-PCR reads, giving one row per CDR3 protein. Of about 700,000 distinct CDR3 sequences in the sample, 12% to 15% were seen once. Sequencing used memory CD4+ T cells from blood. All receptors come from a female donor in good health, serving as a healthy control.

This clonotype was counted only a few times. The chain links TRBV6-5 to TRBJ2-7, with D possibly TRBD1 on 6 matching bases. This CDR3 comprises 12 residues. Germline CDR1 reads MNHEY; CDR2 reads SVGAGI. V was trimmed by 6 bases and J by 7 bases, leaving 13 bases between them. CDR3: CASRKGEREQYF. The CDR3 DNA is TGTGCCAGCAGAAAGGGGGAGAGGGAGCAGTACTTC.

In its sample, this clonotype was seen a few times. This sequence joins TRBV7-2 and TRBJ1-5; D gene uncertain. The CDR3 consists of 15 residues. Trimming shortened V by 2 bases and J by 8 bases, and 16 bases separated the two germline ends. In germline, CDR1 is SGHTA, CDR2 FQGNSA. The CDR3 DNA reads TGTGCCAGCAGCTTATTGGGGAATTTATTGAAGCCCCAGCATTTT. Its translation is CASSLLGNLLKPQHF.

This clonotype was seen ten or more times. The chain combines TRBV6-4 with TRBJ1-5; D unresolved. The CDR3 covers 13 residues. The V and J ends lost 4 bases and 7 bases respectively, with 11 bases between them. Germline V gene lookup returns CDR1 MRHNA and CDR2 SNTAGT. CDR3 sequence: CASSADWTQPQHF. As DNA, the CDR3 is TGTGCCAGCAGTGCAGATTGGACGCAGCCCCAGCATTTT.

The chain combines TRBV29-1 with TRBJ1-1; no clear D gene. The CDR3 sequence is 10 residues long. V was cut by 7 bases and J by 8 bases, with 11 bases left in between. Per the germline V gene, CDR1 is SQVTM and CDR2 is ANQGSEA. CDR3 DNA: TGCAGCGCCGCAACAGTCGAAGCTTTCTTT. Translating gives CSAATVEAFF.

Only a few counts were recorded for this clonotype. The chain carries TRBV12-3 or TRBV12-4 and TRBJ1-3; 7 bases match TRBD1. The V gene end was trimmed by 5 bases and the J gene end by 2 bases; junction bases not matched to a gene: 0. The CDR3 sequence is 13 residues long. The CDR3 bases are TGTGCCAGCAGTGGACAGGCTGGAAACACCATATATTTT. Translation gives CASSGQAGNTIYF.

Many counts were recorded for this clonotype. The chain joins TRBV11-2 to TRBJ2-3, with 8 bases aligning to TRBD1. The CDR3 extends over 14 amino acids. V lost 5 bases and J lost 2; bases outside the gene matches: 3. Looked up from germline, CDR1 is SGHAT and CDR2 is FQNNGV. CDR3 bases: TGTGCCAGCAGCCGACAGGGGAACACAGATACGCAGTATTTT. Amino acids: CASSRQGNTDTQYF.

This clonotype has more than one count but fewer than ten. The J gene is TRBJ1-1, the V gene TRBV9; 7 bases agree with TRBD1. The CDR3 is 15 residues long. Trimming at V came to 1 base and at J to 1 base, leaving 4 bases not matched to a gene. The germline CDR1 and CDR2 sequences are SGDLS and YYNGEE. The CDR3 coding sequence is TGTGCCAGCAGCGTATCAGGGGGTACGAACACTGAAGCTTTCTTT. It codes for CASSVSGGTNTEAFF.

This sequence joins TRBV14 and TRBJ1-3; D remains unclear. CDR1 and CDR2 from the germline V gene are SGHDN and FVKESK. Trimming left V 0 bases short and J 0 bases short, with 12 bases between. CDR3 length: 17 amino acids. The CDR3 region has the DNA TGTGCCAGCAGCCAAGAGGTCCTCTCGATCTCTGGAAACACCATATATTTT. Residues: CASSQEVLSISGNTIYF.

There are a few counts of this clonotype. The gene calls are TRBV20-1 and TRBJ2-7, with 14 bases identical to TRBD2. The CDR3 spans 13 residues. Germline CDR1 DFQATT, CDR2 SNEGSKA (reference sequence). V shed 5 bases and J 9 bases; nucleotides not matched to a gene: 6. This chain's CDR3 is CSAGTSGRSGQYF. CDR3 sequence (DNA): TGCAGTGCTGGGACTAGCGGGAGATCTGGGCAGTACTTC.

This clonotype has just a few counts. CDR3 protein: CASSFSQRASLDTQYF. The CDR3 DNA follows: TGCGCCAGCAGCTTCAGCCAGCGGGCTTCGCTCGATACGCAGTATTTT. This chain links TRBV5-1 with TRBJ2-3, with a tentative D call TRBD2 (6 bases). From germline, CDR1 is SGHRS and CDR2 YFSETQ. CDR3 length equals 16 residues. Trimming left V 2 bases short and J 6 bases short, with 19 bases between.

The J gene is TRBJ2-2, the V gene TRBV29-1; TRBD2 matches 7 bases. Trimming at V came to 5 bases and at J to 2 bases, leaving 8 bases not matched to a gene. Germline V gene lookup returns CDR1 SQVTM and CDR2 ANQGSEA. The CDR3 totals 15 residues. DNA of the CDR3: TGCAGCGTTTTAGGCAGGGAGGGAAACACCGGGGAGCTGTTTTTT. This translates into CSVLGREGNTGELFF.

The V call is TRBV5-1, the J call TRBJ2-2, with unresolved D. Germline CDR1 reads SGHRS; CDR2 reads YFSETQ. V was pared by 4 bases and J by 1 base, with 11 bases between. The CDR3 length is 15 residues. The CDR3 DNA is TGCGCCAGCAGCGGAAGTTCACAGAACACCGGGGAGCTGTTTTTT. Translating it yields CASSGSSQNTGELFF.

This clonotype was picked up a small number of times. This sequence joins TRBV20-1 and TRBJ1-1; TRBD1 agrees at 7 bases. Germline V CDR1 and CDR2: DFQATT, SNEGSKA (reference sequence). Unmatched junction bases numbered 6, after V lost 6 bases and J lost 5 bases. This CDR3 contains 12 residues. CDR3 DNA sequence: TGCAGTGCCTGCGACAGGGAAACTGAAGCTTTCTTT. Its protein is CSACDRETEAFF.

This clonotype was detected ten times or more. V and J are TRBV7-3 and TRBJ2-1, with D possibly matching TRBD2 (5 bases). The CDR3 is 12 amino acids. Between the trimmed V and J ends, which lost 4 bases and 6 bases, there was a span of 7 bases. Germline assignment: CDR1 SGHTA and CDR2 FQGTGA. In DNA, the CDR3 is TGTGCCAGCAGCTCACTAGTCAATGAGCAGTTCTTC. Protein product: CASSSLVNEQFF.

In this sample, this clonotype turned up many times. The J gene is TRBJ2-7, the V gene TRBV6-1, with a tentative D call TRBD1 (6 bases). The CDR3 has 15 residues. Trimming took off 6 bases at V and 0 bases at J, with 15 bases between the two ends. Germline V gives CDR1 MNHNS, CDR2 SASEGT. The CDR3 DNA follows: TGTGCCAGCAGCCGGACAGAAGGTTTCTCCTACGAGCAGTACTTC. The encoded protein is CASSRTEGFSYEQYF.

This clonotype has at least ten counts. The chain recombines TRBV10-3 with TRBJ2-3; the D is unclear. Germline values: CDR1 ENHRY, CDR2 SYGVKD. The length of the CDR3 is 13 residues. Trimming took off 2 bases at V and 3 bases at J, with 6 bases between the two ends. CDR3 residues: CAISEPPTDTQYF. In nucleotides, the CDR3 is TGTGCCATCAGTGAGCCTCCAACAGATACGCAGTATTTT.